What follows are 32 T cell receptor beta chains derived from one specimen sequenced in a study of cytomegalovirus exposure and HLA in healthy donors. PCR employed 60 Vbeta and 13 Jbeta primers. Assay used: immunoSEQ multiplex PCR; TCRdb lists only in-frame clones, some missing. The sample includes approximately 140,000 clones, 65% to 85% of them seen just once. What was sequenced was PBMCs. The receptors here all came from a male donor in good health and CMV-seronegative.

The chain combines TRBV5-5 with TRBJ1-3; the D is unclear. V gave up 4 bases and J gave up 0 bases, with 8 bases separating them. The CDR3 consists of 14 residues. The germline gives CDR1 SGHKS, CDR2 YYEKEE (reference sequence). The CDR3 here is CASSRLVSGNTIYF. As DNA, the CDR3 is TGTGCCAGCAGCCGACTCGTCTCTGGAAACACCATATATTTT.

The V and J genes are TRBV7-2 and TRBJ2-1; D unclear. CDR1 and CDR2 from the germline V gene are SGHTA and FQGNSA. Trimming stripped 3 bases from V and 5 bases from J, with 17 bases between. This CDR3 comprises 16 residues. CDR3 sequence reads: CASSFDVAYGDNEQFF. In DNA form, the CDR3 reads TGTGCCAGCAGCTTCGACGTCGCTTACGGAGACAATGAGCAGTTCTTC.

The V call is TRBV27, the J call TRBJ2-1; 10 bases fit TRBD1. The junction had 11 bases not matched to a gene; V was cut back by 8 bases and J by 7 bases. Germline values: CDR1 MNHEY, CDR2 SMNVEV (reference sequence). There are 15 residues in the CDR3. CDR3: CASRTLGQGSNEQFF. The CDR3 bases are TGTGCCAGCCGCACGTTGGGACAGGGGTCGAATGAGCAGTTCTTC.

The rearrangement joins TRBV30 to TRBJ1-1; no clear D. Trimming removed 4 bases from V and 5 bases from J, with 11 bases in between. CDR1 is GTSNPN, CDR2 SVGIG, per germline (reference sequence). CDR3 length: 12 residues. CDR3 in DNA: TGTGCCTGGACTTCTCCGGGAACTGAAGCTTTCTTT. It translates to CAWTSPGTEAFF.

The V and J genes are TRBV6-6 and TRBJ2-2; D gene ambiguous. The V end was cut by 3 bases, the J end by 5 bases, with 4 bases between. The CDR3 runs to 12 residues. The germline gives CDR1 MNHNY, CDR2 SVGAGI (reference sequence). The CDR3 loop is CASSYPTGELFF. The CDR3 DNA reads TGTGCCAGCAGTTATCCTACCGGGGAGCTGTTTTTT.

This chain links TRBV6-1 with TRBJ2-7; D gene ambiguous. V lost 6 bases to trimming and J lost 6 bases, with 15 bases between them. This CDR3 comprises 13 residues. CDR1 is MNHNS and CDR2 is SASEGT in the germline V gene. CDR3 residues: CASRESPVLEQYF. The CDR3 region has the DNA TGTGCCAGCAGGGAAAGCCCCGTTCTCGAGCAGTACTTC.

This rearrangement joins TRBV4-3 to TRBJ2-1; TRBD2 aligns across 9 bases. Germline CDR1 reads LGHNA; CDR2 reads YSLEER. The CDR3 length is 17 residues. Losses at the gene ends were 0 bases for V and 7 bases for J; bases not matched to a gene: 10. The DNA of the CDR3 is TGCGCCAGCAGCCAAGACCCCTTAGCGGGAGTCAGGAATGAGCAGTTCTTC. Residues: CASSQDPLAGVRNEQFF.

The CDR3 protein is CASSGPGFTEAFF. The CDR3 DNA sequence: TGTGCCAGCAGCGGCCCGGGGTTCACTGAAGCTTTCTTT. V is TRBV7-3 and J is TRBJ1-1; D gene uncertain. CDR3 size: 13 residues. Trimming pared 5 bases from V and 4 bases from J, leaving 11 bases between. Germline CDR1 and CDR2: SGHTA and FQGTGA.

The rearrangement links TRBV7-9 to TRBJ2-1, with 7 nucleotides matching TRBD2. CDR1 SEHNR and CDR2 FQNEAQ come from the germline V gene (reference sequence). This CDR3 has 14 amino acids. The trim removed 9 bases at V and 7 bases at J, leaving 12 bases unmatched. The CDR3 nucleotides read TGTGCCAGTTGGGACGGGAGGTCGTGGAATGAGCAGTTCTTC. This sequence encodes CASWDGRSWNEQFF. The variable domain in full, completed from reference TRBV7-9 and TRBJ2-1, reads DTGVSQNPRHKITKRGQNVTFRCDPISEHNRLYWYRQTLGQGPEFLTYFQNEAQLEKSRLLSDRFSAERPKGSFSTLEIQRTEQGDSAMYLCASWDGRSWNEQFFGPGTRLTVL.

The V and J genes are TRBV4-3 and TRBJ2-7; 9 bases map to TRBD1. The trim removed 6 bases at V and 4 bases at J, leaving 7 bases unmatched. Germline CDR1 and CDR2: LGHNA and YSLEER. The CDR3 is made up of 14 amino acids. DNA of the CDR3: TGCGCCAGCAGTGTGGGACAGGGTGGTTACGAGCAGTACTTC. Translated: CASSVGQGGYEQYF.

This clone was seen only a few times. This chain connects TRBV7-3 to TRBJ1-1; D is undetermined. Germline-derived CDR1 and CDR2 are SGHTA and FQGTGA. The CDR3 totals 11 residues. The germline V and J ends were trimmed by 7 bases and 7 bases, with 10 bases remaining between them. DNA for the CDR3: TGTGCCAGCACCAAGGCGGGTGAAGCTTTCTTT. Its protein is CASTKAGEAFF.

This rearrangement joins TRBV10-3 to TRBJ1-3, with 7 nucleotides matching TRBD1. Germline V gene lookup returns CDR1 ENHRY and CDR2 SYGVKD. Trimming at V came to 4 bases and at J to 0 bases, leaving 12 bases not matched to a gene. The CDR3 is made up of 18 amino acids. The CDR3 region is CAISASAGQRLSGNTIYF. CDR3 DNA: TGTGCCATCAGTGCGTCTGCGGGACAGAGACTCTCTGGAAACACCATATATTTT.

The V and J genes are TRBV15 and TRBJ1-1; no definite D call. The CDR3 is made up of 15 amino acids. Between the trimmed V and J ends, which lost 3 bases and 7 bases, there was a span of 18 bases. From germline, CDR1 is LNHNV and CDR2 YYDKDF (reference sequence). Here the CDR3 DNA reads TGTGCCACCAGCAGTCCCCCGGCGGGGTCCGGTGAAGCTTTCTTT. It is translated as CATSSPPAGSGEAFF.

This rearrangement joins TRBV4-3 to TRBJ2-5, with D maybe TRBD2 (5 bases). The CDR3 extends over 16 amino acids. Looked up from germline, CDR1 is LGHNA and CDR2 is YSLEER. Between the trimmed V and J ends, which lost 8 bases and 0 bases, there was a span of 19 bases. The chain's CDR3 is CASGSGSWRDQETQYF. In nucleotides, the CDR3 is TGCGCCAGCGGTTCGGGGAGTTGGCGGGACCAAGAGACCCAGTACTTC.

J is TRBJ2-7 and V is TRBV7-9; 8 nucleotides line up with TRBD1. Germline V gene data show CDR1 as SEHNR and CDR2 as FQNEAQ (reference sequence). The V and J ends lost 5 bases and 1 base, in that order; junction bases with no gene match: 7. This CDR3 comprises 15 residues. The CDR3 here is CASSPRQGPSYEQYF. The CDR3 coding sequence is TGTGCCAGCAGCCCCCGACAGGGGCCGTCCTACGAGCAGTACTTC.

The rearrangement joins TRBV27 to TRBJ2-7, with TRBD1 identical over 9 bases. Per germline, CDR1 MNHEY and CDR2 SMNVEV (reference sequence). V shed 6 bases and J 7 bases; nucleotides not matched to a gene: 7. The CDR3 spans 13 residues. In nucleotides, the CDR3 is TGTGCCAGCAGGAGACAGGGGGACGGGGAGCAGTACTTC. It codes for CASRRQGDGEQYF.

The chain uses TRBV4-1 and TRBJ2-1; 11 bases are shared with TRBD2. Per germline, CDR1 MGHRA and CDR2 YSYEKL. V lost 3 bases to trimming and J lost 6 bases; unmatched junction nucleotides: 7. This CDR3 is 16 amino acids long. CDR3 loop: CASSQGRGTSGNEQFF. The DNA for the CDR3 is TGCGCCAGCAGCCAGGGTCGAGGGACTAGCGGCAATGAGCAGTTCTTC.

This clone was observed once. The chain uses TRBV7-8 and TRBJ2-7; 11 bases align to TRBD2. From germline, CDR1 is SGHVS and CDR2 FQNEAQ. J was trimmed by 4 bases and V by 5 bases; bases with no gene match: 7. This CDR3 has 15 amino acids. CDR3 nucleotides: TGTGCCAGCAGCCCCTCGACTAGCGGGACTTACGAGCAGTACTTC. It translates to CASSPSTSGTYEQYF. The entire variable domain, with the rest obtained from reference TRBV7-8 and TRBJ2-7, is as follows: GAGVSQSPRYKVAKRGQDVALRCDPISGHVSLFWYQQALGQGPEFLTYFQNEAQLDKSGLPSDRFFAERPEGSVSTLKIQRTQQEDSAVYLCASSPSTSGTYEQYFGPGTRLTVT.

Written as DNA, the CDR3 is TGTGCCAGCAGCGTGGACAGGCCGTCTGGGGCCAACGTCCTGACTTTC. It specifies CASSVDRPSGANVLTF. The chain recombines TRBV7-2 with TRBJ2-6; TRBD1 matches at 7 bases. The CDR3 has 16 residues. In germline, CDR1 is SGHTA, CDR2 FQGNSA. The V and J ends lost 5 bases and 1 base, in that order; junction bases with no gene match: 5.

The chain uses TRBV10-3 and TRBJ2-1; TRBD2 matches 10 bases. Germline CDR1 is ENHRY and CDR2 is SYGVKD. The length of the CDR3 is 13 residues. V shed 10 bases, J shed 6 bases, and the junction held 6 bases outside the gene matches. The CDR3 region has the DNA TGTGCCAGCGGACTAGCGGCTGTCAATGAGCAGTTCTTC. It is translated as CASGLAAVNEQFF.

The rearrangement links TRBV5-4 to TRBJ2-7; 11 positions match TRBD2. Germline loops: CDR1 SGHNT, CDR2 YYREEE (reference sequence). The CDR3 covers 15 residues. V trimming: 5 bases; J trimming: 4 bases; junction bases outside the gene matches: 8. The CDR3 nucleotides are TGTGCCAGCAGTCCCGGGACTAGCGGAAAATACGAGCAGTACTTC. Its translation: CASSPGTSGKYEQYF.

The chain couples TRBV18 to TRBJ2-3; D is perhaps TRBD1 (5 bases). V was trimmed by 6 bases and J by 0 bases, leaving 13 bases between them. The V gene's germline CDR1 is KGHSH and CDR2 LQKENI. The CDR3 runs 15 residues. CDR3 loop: CASSKDILSTDTQYF. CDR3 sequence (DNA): TGTGCCAGCTCGAAGGACATACTTAGCACAGATACGCAGTATTTT.

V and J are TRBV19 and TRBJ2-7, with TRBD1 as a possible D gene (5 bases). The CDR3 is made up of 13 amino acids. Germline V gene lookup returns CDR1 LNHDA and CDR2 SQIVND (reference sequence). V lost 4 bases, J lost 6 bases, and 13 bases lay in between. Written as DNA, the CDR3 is TGTGCCAGTAGTACAACAGGAAGGTTCGAGCAGTACTTC. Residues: CASSTTGRFEQYF.

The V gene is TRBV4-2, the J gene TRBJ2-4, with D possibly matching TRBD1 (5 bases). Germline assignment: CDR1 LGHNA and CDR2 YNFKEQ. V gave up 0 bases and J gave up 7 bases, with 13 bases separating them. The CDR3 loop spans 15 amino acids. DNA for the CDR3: TGTGCCAGCAGCCAAGATCGGAAGGGGCGGAACATTCAGTACTTC. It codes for CASSQDRKGRNIQYF.

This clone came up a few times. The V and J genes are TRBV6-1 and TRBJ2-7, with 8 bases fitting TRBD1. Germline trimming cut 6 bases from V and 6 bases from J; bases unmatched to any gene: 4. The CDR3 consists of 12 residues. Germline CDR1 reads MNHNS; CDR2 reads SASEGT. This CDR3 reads CASSPRGREQYF. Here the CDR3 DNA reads TGTGCCAGCAGCCCCAGGGGGCGCGAGCAGTACTTC.

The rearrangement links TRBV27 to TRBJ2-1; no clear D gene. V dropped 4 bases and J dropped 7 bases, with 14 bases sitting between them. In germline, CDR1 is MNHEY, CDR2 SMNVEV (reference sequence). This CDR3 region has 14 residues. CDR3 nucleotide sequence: TGTGCCAGCAGTTCAAACCCGTACACGAATGAGCAGTTCTTC. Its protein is CASSSNPYTNEQFF.

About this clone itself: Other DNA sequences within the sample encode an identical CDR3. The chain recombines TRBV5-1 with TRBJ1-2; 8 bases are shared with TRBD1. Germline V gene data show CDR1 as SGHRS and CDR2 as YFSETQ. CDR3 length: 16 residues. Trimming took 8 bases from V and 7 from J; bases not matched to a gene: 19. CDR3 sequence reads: CASTPAGQGAVSGYTF. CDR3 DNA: TGCGCCAGTACCCCGGCCGGGCAGGGGGCGGTATCTGGCTACACCTTC.

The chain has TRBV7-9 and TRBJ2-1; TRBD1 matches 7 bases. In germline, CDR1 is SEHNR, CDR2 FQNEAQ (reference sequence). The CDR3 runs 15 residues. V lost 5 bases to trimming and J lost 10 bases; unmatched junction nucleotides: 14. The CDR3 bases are TGTGCCAGCAGCCCCTCAGGGGGATCGCCCAGGGAGCAGTTCTTC. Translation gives CASSPSGGSPREQFF. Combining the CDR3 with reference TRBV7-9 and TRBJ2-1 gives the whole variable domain DTGVSQNPRHKITKRGQNVTFRCDPISEHNRLYWYRQTLGQGPEFLTYFQNEAQLEKSRLLSDRFSAERPKGSFSTLEIQRTEQGDSAMYLCASSPSGGSPREQFFGPGTRLTVL.

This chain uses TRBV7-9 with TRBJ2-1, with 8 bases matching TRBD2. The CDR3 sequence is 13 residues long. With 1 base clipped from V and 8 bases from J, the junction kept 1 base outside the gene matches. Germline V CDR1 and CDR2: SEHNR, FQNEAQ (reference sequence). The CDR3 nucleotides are TGTGCCAGCAGCTTAGTGCGGGGGGATGAGCAGTTCTTC. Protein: CASSLVRGDEQFF.

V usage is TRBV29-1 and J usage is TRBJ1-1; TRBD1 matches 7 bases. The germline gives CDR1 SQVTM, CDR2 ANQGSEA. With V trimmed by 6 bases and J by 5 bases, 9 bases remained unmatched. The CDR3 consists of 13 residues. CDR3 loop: CSVKPQGMTEAFF. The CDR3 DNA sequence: TGCAGCGTCAAACCACAGGGGATGACTGAAGCTTTCTTT.

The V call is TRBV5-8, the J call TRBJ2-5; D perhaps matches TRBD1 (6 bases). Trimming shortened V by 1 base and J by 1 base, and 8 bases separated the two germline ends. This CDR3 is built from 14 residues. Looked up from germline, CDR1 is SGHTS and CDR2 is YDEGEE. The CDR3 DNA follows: TGTGCCAGCAGCTTGACAGGGACCCAAGAGACCCAGTACTTC. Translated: CASSLTGTQETQYF.

The CDR3 bases are TGCGCCAGCAGCCAAGAACAGGTCGGACTACTGACGGATGAGCAGTTCTTC. Translating it yields CASSQEQVGLLTDEQFF. The chain carries TRBV4-3 and TRBJ2-1, with D possibly being TRBD2 (6 bases). This CDR3 comprises 17 residues. V was pared by 0 bases and J by 8 bases, with 20 bases between. The germline V gene encodes CDR1 LGHNA and CDR2 YSLEER.